The clone carrying this T cell receptor beta chain was observed a few times. This sample stems from a study of blood T cell repertoires in COVID-19. About the research overall: The origin of the acute and convalescent COVID-19 samples was the United States, Italy and Spain. T cells, B-cell-depleted T cells, or PBMCs provided the cDNA or gDNA that served as material.

Methods used by the authors: Amplification from reference gene primers served as the basis for estimated nucleated cell counts. Clones were sequenced by immunoSEQ multiplex PCR, and TCRdb holds only the in-frame ones, with some missing. V and J calls and clone size come straight from that table; D and trimming were deduced from the DNA. Of about 150,000 clones in the sample, around 87% were seen once. CDR1 and CDR2 from the germline V gene are SGHTA and FQGTGA. CDR3 length: 13 amino acids. V shed 10 bases and J shed 6 bases, with 13 bases lying between them. The source material was peripheral blood. The clonotype was recovered from a woman in her sixties with active or convalescent COVID-19. This chain uses TRBV7-3 with TRBJ1-6; D unclear. The CDR3 region has the DNA TGTGCCACTGGGCTCCTCGCTAATTCACCCCTCCACTTT. This translates into CATGLLANSPLHF.